The 11 T cell receptor beta chains reported below all come from one sample, sequenced in a study of cytomegalovirus exposure and HLA in healthy donors. The protocol was immunoSEQ multiplex PCR, while the TCRdb copy is restricted to in-frame clones and leaves out a portion. This table has about 200,000 clones, roughly 80% appearing once. Source material: PBMCs. The receptors were gathered from a woman younger than 30 in good health and CMV-seronegative.

V gene TRBV6-1 combines with J gene TRBJ2-1, with no clear D. Germline-derived CDR1 and CDR2 are MNHNS and SASEGT. V lost 0 bases and J lost 13, with 4 bases in between. The CDR3 is 10 residues long. The CDR3 DNA is TGTGCCAGCAGTGAAGCGGTCCAGTTCTTC. Protein sequence: CASSEAVQFF.

The count of this clone is one. V is TRBV7-6 and J is TRBJ1-1; the D is unclear. V lost 2 bases and J 5 bases, leaving 12 bases between the germline ends. CDR3 length: 14 residues. In germline, CDR1 is SGHVS, CDR2 FNYEAQ. The CDR3 DNA is TGTGCCAGCAGCTTATCACCTGCGGCGACTGAAGCTTTCTTT. This translates into CASSLSPAATEAFF.

This clone has a single count. V usage is TRBV2 and J usage is TRBJ1-2; no definite D call. The germline V gene encodes CDR1 SNHLY and CDR2 FYNNEI. Trimming stripped 0 bases from V and 4 bases from J, with 15 bases between. The CDR3 consists of 16 residues. The CDR3 is CASSEALRRASYGYTF. CDR3 in DNA: TGTGCCAGCAGTGAAGCGCTTCGTAGGGCTTCCTATGGCTACACCTTC. The variable domain in full, completed from reference TRBV2 and TRBJ1-2, reads EPEVTQTPSHQVTQMGQEVILRCVPISNHLYFYWYRQILGQKVEFLVSFYNNEISEKSEIFDDQFSVERPDGSNFTLKIRSTKLEDSAMYFCASSEALRRASYGYTFGSGTRLTVV.

The chain joins TRBV7-9 to TRBJ2-5; D unresolved. Trimming took off 5 bases at V and 5 bases at J, with 15 bases between the two ends. The CDR3 contains 14 residues. Germline V lookup: CDR1 SEHNR, CDR2 FQNEAQ (reference sequence). The CDR3 coding sequence is TGTGCCAGCAGCCTCAGTAGGACGATCGAGACCCAGTACTTC. Amino acids: CASSLSRTIETQYF.

The chain links TRBV6-6 to TRBJ1-2; weak D call: TRBD1 (6 bases). Trimming stripped 6 bases from V and 2 bases from J, with 13 bases between. The CDR3 length is 14 residues. Germline assignment: CDR1 MNHNY and CDR2 SVGAGI (reference sequence). The CDR3 DNA sequence: TGTGCCAGCAGGGTAGACAGGACCAACTATGGCTACACCTTC. Amino acid sequence: CASRVDRTNYGYTF.

This chain uses TRBV9 with TRBJ1-3; a possible D gene is TRBD1 (5 bases). This CDR3 has 15 amino acids. CDR1 is SGDLS and CDR2 is YYNGEE in the germline V gene. V lost 4 bases and J 0 bases, leaving 11 bases between the germline ends. For the CDR3, the DNA is TGTGCCAGCAGCCCCTCGAGGGGCTCTGGAAACACCATATATTTT. As protein: CASSPSRGSGNTIYF.

The chain carries TRBV6-5 and TRBJ1-2; TRBD1 matches at 9 bases. CDR1 is MNHEY, CDR2 SVGAGI, per germline. Trimming removed 5 bases from V and 4 bases from J; junction bases left unmatched: 8. The CDR3 runs to 15 residues. The CDR3 DNA reads TGTGCCAGCAGTCCCGAAGACAGGGGGACCTATGGCTACACCTTC. It is translated as CASSPEDRGTYGYTF.

This clone came up once. The chain combines TRBV4-1 with TRBJ2-7; 10 nucleotides align to TRBD2. Looked up from germline, CDR1 is MGHRA and CDR2 is YSYEKL. The CDR3 is made up of 17 amino acids. V was pared by 5 bases and J by 2 bases, with 12 bases of the junction left unmatched. CDR3 loop: CASSAPGSGGIPYEQYF. In DNA form, the CDR3 reads TGCGCCAGCAGCGCGCCTGGTAGCGGGGGGATTCCCTACGAGCAGTACTTC.

The CDR3 bases are TGTGCCAGCGTCGGGGACAGGGGGTGGAATCAGCCCCAGCATTTT. Translation: CASVGDRGWNQPQHF. The chain links TRBV28 to TRBJ1-5, with 11 bases matching TRBD1. CDR1 MDHEN and CDR2 SYDVKM come from the germline V gene. The V segment lost 8 bases and the J segment 4 bases; nucleotides outside the gene matches: 7. There are 15 residues in the CDR3. Complete variable domain (other parts from reference TRBV28 and TRBJ1-5): DVKVTQSSRYLVKRTGEKVFLECVQDMDHENMFWYRQDPGLGLRLIYFSYDVKMKEKGDIPEGYSVSREKKERFSLILESASTNQTSMYLCASVGDRGWNQPQHFGDGTRLSIL.

This chain uses TRBV2 with TRBJ2-3, with TRBD1 matching over 12 bases. V lost 6 bases, J lost 6 bases, and 7 bases stayed unmatched. The V gene's germline CDR1 is SNHLY and CDR2 FYNNEI. This CDR3 has 15 amino acids. Here the CDR3 reads CASRAGTGGSDTQYF. Written as DNA, the CDR3 is TGTGCCAGCAGGGCCGGGACAGGGGGCAGTGATACGCAGTATTTT.

The genes are TRBV10-1 and TRBJ2-1, with 10 bases matching TRBD2. J lost 8 bases, V lost 5 bases, and 6 bases had no gene match. CDR3 length: 14 residues. CDR1 WNHNN and CDR2 SYGVQD come from the germline V gene (reference sequence). CDR3 loop: CASSTSGTPHEQFF. CDR3 nucleotide sequence: TGCGCCAGCAGTACTAGCGGGACTCCACATGAGCAGTTCTTC.